This is a list of T cell receptor beta chains from one sample in a study of cytomegalovirus exposure and HLA in healthy donors. Clones were sequenced by immunoSEQ multiplex PCR, and TCRdb holds only the in-frame ones, with some missing. The profile shows 200,000 to 250,000 clones, over 80% of them singletons. The specimen sequenced was PBMCs. These receptors originate from a boy between 2 and 10 years old in good health and CMV-seronegative. The CDR3 runs from the conserved cysteine through the conserved F or W. Each record gives: clone size, V gene, J gene, D gene, CDR3 DNA, CDR3 protein. The D gene is left open where the match is weak. Clone size is given for some rows only: seen once, a few or many times, or a class if the clone is expanded.

>-|TRBV11-2|TRBJ1-4|TRBD1
TGTGCCAGCAGCTTAGCCCGGGGACAGGGGAATGAAAAACTGTTTTTT
CASSLARGQGNEKLFF
>-|TRBV7-2|TRBJ2-3|-
TGTGCCAGCAGCTTAACAGTTGGTTCAGATACGCAGTATTTT
CASSLTVGSDTQYF
>-|TRBV11-3|TRBJ2-3|TRBD2
TGTGCCAGCAGCTCTATAGCGGGCCGCACAGATACGCAGTATTTT
CASSSIAGRTDTQYF
>-|TRBV7-9|TRBJ1-2|TRBD1
TGTGCCAGCAGCCTGGGGACAGGGGGCTCTAAGGGTGGCTACACCTTC
CASSLGTGGSKGGYTF
>once|TRBV6-5|TRBJ2-6|-
TGTGCCAGCAGTTACGTTCTCTCTGGGGCCAACGTCCTGACTTTC
CASSYVLSGANVLTF
>-|TRBV10-3|TRBJ2-2|TRBD2
TGTGCCATCAGCGGACTAGCTGAGACCGGGGAGCTGTTTTTT
CAISGLAETGELFF
>-|TRBV11-2|TRBJ1-4|-
TGTGCCAGCAGCTTCAGCCGGGGTCCTGAAAAACTGTTTTTT
CASSFSRGPEKLFF
>-|TRBV5-1|TRBJ2-1|TRBD1
TGCGCCAGCAGCCCCAGACAGGGCGGCATGGGTGAGCAGTTCTTC
CASSPRQGGMGEQFF
>-|TRBV5-1|TRBJ2-7|-
TGCGCCAGCAGCTTGGAGTCTTCGCGGAGGGGGGGGGTCTACGAGCAGTACTTC
CASSLESSRRGGVYEQYF
>-|TRBV7-9|TRBJ1-3|TRBD1
TGTGCCAGCAGCCCAACAGGGGGTTTCTCTGGAAACACCATATATTTT
CASSPTGGFSGNTIYF
>-|TRBV13|TRBJ2-7|-
TGTGCCAGCAGCTTAGGCATCGGCTACGAGCAGTACTTC
CASSLGIGYEQYF
>-|TRBV30|TRBJ2-1|TRBD2
TGTGCCTGGAGAGGAAGCGGGCGGGGGGGTGAGCAGTTCTTC
CAWRGSGRGGEQFF
>few|TRBV10-3|TRBJ2-1|TRBD2
TGTGCCATCAGTGGGACTAGCGGGGGGTGGGATGAGCAGTTCTTC
CAISGTSGGWDEQFF
>-|TRBV7-9|TRBJ2-7|TRBD1
TGTGCCAGCAGCCGCACCAAGGGGGCGACCTACGAGCAGTACTTC
CASSRTKGATYEQYF
>few|TRBV2|TRBJ1-1|-
TGTGCCAGCCCGGCCGGGGGGCTCACTGAAGCTTTCTTT
CASPAGGLTEAFF
>-|TRBV29-1|TRBJ2-7|TRBD2
TGCAGCGTTGAACTGAGCCTAGCGGGAGCCTACGAGCAGTACTTC
CSVELSLAGAYEQYF
>-|TRBV7-8|TRBJ2-1|TRBD2
TGTGCCAGCAGCACGACTAGCGGGAGTAGAAATGAGCAGTTCTTC
CASSTTSGSRNEQFF
>-|TRBV14|TRBJ2-3|-
TGTGCCAGCAGCCAACTGCTTGACAGCGTGGGCACAGATACGCAGTATTTT
CASSQLLDSVGTDTQYF
>few|TRBV5-1|TRBJ1-4|-
TGCGCCAGCAGCTTGGGCCAGTCAACTAATGAAAAACTGTTTTTT
CASSLGQSTNEKLFF
>-|TRBV5-1|TRBJ2-1|TRBD2
TGCGCCAGCAGCCTACCTAGCGGGGGGGCCGATGAGCAGTTCTTC
CASSLPSGGADEQFF
>-|TRBV5-1|TRBJ2-1|TRBD2
TGCGCCAGCAGCCTCTGGACTAGCGACAATGAGCAGTTCTTC
CASSLWTSDNEQFF
>-|TRBV6-6|TRBJ2-1|TRBD1
TGTGCCAGCAGCCGGGGACAGGGTGCGTTCTTC
CASSRGQGAFF
>-|TRBV6-1|TRBJ2-7|TRBD1
TGTGCCAGCAGGCTGGGACAGGGCTTCTCCTACGAGCAGTACTTC
CASRLGQGFSYEQYF
>once|TRBV5-6|TRBJ1-3|-
TGTGCCAGCAGCTTTAGTCCCCAGGGACTCGCTACTGGAAACACCATATATTTT
CASSFSPQGLATGNTIYF
>-|TRBV4-2|TRBJ2-1|TRBD1
TGTGCCAGCAGCCAACCCGGGACAGGGCCCTACAATGAGCAGTTCTTC
CASSQPGTGPYNEQFF
>few|TRBV2|TRBJ1-6|-
TGTGCCAGCAGCGAGAGACAGATTTCACCCCTCCACTTT
CASSERQISPLHF
>-|TRBV19|TRBJ1-5|TRBD1
TGTGCCAGTAGTACAACCCTAGGACAGGGGGCCCAGCCCCAGCATTTT
CASSTTLGQGAQPQHF
>-|TRBV6-1|TRBJ2-7|-
TGTGCCAGCGCTCGGGATGACATCCCGGAATACGAGCAGTACTTC
CASARDDIPEYEQYF
>-|TRBV6-1|TRBJ1-5|-
TGTGCCAGCAGTGCGACTGATAATCAGCCCCAGCATTTT
CASSATDNQPQHF
>-|TRBV10-1|TRBJ2-3|-
TGCGCCAGCAGTGAAAGGGGTGCGGATACGCAGTATTTT
CASSERGADTQYF
>-|TRBV11-3|TRBJ2-1|-
TGTGCCAGCAGCTTCGGGGGAGGGGGTAGGGATGAGCAGTTCTTC
CASSFGGGGRDEQFF
>-|TRBV11-2|TRBJ2-1|-
TGTGCCGCCCAAGGATCGGGGAATGAGCAGTTCTTC
CAAQGSGNEQFF
>-|TRBV7-6|TRBJ1-2|-
TGTGCCAGCGCCGACTCAGGGGCGTTCGGCTACACCTTC
CASADSGAFGYTF
>-|TRBV12-5|TRBJ2-7|-
TGTGCTAGTGCCCGAGGGGGGGCCCACGAGCAGTACTTC
CASARGGAHEQYF
>-|TRBV6-1|TRBJ1-1|TRBD1
TGTGCCAGCTCGTTACAGGGGCGGAACACTGAAGCTTTCTTT
CASSLQGRNTEAFF
>-|TRBV7-9|TRBJ2-7|-
TGTGCCAGCAGCTTAGGGCCGAAACCCTACGAGCAGTACTTC
CASSLGPKPYEQYF
>-|TRBV5-1|TRBJ2-1|TRBD1
TGCGCCAGCAGCTTGGAGACAGGGTCTTACAATGAGCAGTTCTTC
CASSLETGSYNEQFF
>few|TRBV6-1|TRBJ2-2|TRBD1
TGTGCCAGCAGTGAGGACAGGGATTATGCGAACACCGGGGAGCTGTTTTTT
CASSEDRDYANTGELFF
>-|TRBV30|TRBJ1-1|TRBD1
TGTGCCTGGGACAGGGCTGGCACTGAAGCTTTCTTT
CAWDRAGTEAFF
>-|TRBV4-2|TRBJ2-1|-
TGTGCCAGCAGCCAAGTAGGGACTCCAAAGAACTCCCAGTTCTTC
CASSQVGTPKNSQFF
>-|TRBV30|TRBJ1-3|TRBD1
TGTGCCTGGGCAAAGACAGGGAACACTGGAAACACCATATATTTT
CAWAKTGNTGNTIYF
>-|TRBV6-5|TRBJ1-2|TRBD1
TGTGCCAGCAGATACGGACAGGGAAACTATGGCTACACCTTC
CASRYGQGNYGYTF
>few|TRBV25-1|TRBJ1-1|-
TGTGCCAGCAGCTTAGGGGGATCCACTGAAGCTTTCTTT
CASSLGGSTEAFF
>-|TRBV9|TRBJ2-5|-
TGTGCCAGCAGCGTAGGGCAGAGGGGGGAGACCCAGTACTTC
CASSVGQRGETQYF
>-|TRBV29-1|TRBJ1-1|TRBD1
TGCAGCTCGGACAGGGCGGTAGTCAACACTGAAGCTTTCTTT
CSSDRAVVNTEAFF
>-|TRBV5-1|TRBJ2-6|-
TGCGCCAGCAGCTTGGCCAGGGGAGCTGGGGCCAACGTCCTGACTTTC
CASSLARGAGANVLTF
>once|TRBV28|TRBJ1-4|TRBD1
TGTGCCAGCAGTTCCGGGACAGGTTCCCATCTATCGGATGAAAAACTGTTTTTT
CASSSGTGSHLSDEKLFF
>-|TRBV6-5|TRBJ2-5|TRBD2
TGTGCCAGCAAAATTCGGGGGGGCTTGGAGACCCAGTACTTC
CASKIRGGLETQYF
>-|TRBV5-6|TRBJ2-7|-
TGTGCCAGCAGCTTGGTTGCCAGCTCCTACGAGCAGTACTTC
CASSLVASSYEQYF
>once|TRBV30|TRBJ2-7|TRBD2
TGTGCCTGGAGTGAGGGACTAGCGGGAGGGGCCTACGAGCAGTACTTC
CAWSEGLAGGAYEQYF
>-|TRBV18|TRBJ2-1|TRBD2
TGTGCCAGCCGAGGCATAGCGGGGGTTAACAATGAGCAGTTCTTC
CASRGIAGVNNEQFF
>-|TRBV29-1|TRBJ1-1|-
TGCAGCGTAGATGCCACAGAGATGAACACTGAAGCTTTCTTT
CSVDATEMNTEAFF
>-|TRBV2|TRBJ2-2|TRBD2
TGTGCCAGCAGTGGGGAGGGACTCAACACCGGGGAGCTGTTTTTT
CASSGEGLNTGELFF